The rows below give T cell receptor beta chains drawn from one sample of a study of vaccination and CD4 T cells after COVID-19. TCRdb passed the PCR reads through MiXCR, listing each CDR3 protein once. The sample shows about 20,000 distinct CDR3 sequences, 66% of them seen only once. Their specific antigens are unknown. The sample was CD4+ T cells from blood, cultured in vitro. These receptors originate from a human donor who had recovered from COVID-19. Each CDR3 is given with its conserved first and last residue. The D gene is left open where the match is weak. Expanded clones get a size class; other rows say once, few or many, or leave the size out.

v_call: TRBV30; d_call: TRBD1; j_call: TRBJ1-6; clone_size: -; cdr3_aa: CACRGRTGYNSPLHF; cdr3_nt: TGTGCCTGCCGGGGACGGACAGGGTATAATTCACCCCTCCACTTT
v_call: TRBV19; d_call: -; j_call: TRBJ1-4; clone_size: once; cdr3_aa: CASSIRDNNPQLFF; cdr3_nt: TGTGCCAGTAGTATCCGGGACAACAACCCGCAACTGTTTTTT
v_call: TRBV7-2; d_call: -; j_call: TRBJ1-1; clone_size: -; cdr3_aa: CASSLEVFGYEAFF; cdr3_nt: TGTGCCAGCAGCTTAGAAGTCTTCGGATATGAAGCTTTCTTT
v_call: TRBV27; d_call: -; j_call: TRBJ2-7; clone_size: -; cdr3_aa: CASSFIGGQGEQYF; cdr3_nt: TGTGCCAGCAGTTTTATCGGGGGGCAGGGGGAGCAGTACTTC
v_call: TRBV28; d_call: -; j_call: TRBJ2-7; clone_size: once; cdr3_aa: CASKPGQTSSYEQYF; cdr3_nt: TGTGCCAGCAAACCCGGACAGACTAGCTCCTACGAGCAGTACTTC
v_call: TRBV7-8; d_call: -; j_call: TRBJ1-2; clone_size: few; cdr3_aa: CASSKNSLYGYTF; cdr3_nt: TGTGCCAGCAGCAAGAACAGTCTCTATGGCTACACCTTC
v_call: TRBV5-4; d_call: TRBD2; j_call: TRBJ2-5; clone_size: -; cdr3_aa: CASSSPGLAGETQYF; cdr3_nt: TGTGCCAGCAGTTCCCCGGGACTAGCGGGAGAGACCCAGTACTTC
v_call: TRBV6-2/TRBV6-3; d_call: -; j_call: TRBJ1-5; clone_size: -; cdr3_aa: CASSLSGQPNQPQHF; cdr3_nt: TGTGCCAGCAGTTTATCCGGACAGCCCAATCAGCCCCAGCATTTT
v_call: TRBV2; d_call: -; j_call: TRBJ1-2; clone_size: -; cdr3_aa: CASSPGDYGYTF; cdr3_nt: TGTGCCAGCAGCCCAGGGGACTATGGCTACACCTTC
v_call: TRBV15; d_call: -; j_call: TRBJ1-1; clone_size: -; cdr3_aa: CATSRNPSLAGQNTEAFF; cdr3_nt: TGTGCCACCAGCAGAAACCCCTCGCTCGCCGGGCAGAACACTGAAGCTTTCTTT
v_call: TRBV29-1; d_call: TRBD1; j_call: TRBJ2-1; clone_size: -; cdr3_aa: CSSGGTGDNEQFF; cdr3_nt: TGCAGCTCCGGAGGGACAGGGGACAATGAGCAGTTCTTC
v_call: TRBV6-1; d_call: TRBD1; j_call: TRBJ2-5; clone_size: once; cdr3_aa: CASSEILGQGRVTQYF; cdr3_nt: TGTGCCAGCAGTGAAATCTTGGGACAGGGGAGGGTGACCCAGTACTTC
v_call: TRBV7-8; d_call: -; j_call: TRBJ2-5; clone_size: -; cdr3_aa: CASSLGMLETQYF; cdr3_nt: TGTGCCAGCAGCCTAGGGATGTTGGAGACCCAGTACTTC
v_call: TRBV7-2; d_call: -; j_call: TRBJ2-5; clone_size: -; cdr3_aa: CASSLTQGIRPETQYF; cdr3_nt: TGTGCCAGCAGCTTAACACAGGGTATCCGGCCAGAGACCCAGTACTTC
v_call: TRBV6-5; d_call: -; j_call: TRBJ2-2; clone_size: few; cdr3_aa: CASSLAPAGVNTGELFF; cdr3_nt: TGTGCCAGCAGTTTAGCACCCGCAGGGGTGAACACCGGGGAGCTGTTTTTT
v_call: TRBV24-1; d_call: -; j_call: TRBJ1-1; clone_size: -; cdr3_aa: CATSLTGNTEAFF; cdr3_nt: TGTGCCACCAGCCTAACGGGGAACACTGAAGCTTTCTTT
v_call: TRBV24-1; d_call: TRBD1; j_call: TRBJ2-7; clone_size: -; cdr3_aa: CATSDARTGGRKQYF; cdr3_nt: TGTGCCACCAGTGACGCTAGGACAGGGGGACGGAAGCAGTACTTC
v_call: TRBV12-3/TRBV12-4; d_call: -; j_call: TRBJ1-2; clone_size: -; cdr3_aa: CASSPTGIYGYTF; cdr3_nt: TGTGCCAGCAGCCCTACAGGAATCTATGGCTACACCTTC
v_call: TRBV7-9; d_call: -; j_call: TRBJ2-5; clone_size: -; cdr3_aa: CASSAHRGGETQYF; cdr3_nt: TGTGCCAGCAGCGCTCACAGGGGAGGAGAGACCCAGTACTTC
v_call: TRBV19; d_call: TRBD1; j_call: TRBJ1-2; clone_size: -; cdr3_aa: CASRGLQGADYGYTF; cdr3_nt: TGTGCCAGTCGGGGGTTACAGGGGGCGGATTATGGCTACACCTTC
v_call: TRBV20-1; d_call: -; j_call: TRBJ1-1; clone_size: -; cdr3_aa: CSALWSMNTEAFF; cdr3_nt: TGCAGTGCCTTATGGAGTATGAACACTGAAGCTTTCTTT
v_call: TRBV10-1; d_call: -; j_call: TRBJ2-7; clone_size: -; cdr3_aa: CASPLVDRAYEQYF; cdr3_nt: TGCGCCAGCCCCTTAGTGGATCGGGCCTACGAGCAGTACTTC
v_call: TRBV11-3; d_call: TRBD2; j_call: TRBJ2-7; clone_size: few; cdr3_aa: CASSTRTSGRPTYEQYF; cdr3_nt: TGTGCCAGCAGCACTCGGACTAGCGGGAGGCCTACCTACGAGCAGTACTTC
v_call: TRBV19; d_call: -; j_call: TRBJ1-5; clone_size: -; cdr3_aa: CASRTGNQPQHF; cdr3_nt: TGTGCCAGTAGGACGGGTAATCAGCCCCAGCATTTT
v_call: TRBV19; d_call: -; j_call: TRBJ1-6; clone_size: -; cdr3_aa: CASSIARGFNSPLHF; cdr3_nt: TGTGCCAGTAGTATAGCGCGGGGGTTTAATTCACCCCTCCACTTT